This TCR beta chain came from a study of T cell repertoires in cytomegalovirus infection. Study-level background: Through public TCR beta signatures, both CMV infection and matching HLA type were indicated. Study results and limitations: Accumulated public TCR beta family frequency recognized individuals carrying CMV together with the relevant HLA. HLA-C-restricted CMV-specific TCR beta clonotypes were dominant in the ex vivo response.

This clonotype occurred once. Its antigen is unknown. A read error is likely, as this CDR3 ends without the conserved phenylalanine or tryptophan. The CDR3 is 12 residues long. V lost 7 bases, J lost 11 bases, and 14 bases lay in between. The V gene's germline CDR1 is MDHEN and CDR2 SYDVKM. TCRdb re-called the reads through MiXCR, storing one row per CDR3 protein. Of more than 650,000 distinct CDR3 sequences in the sample, 35% are singletons; the top ten hold under 3.5%. The clonotype originates from a human donor in good health (CMV status not recorded). Some clones in this sample may be carry-over from other donors' samples. Specimen: PBMCs. This chain uses TRBV28 with TRBJ1-4; no clear D. CDR3 nucleotides: TGTGCCAGCACCACACCTGGGAGTAAACTGTTTTTG. The encoded protein is CASTTPGSKLFL.